The rows below give T cell receptor beta chains drawn from one sample of a study of shared clonotypes between healthy human individuals. The assay was immunoSEQ multiplex PCR, and TCRdb's table has in-frame clones only and misses some. The sample records more than 600,000 clones, about 91% being singletons. The specimen was naive CD8+ T cells sorted from blood. The receptors were gathered from a man younger than 40 in good health. CDR3s include the opening cysteine and the closing phenylalanine or tryptophan. Each record gives: CDR3 DNA, CDR3 protein, V gene, J gene, clone size, D gene. A D gene is named only where the DNA matches it firmly. Expanded clones get a size class; other rows say once, few or many, or leave the size out.

TGCGCCAGCAGCCAAGCCGGGACTAGCGGTTACAATGAGCAGTTCTTC	CASSQAGTSGYNEQFF	TRBV4-3	TRBJ2-1	.	TRBD2
TGTGCCAGCAGTTACGGGGACATCGGGGAGCTGTTTTTT	CASSYGDIGELFF	TRBV6-6	TRBJ2-2	.	.
TGTGCCAGCAGCACGTCGACTAGTCCCAATGAGCAGTTCTTC	CASSTSTSPNEQFF	TRBV7-9	TRBJ2-1	.	.
TGTGCCACCAGCACCTTAGACAGGGGGATTTTATACTCCTACAATGAGCAGTTCTTC	CATSTLDRGILYSYNEQFF	TRBV15	TRBJ2-1	.	TRBD1
TGTGCCAGCAGTGAAGCGCACGGGTTGAATTGGTTTTACAATGAGCAGTTCTTC	CASSEAHGLNWFYNEQFF	TRBV6-1	TRBJ2-1	.	.
TGTGCCAGCAGCGCTGGGGGACTAGACTACAATGAGCAGTTCTTC	CASSAGGLDYNEQFF	TRBV9	TRBJ2-1	.	TRBD2
TGCGCCAGCAGTGTCGTATTCTCTGGGGCCAACGTCCTGACTTTC	CASSVVFSGANVLTF	TRBV10-2	TRBJ2-6	.	.
TGTGCCAGCAGCTTTGTGGGACCCCCGGGAAACACCATATATTTT	CASSFVGPPGNTIYF	TRBV12-1	TRBJ1-3	.	.
TGTGCCAGCAGCCTAGACTACGAACCGGTCCGGGGCACAGATACGCAGTATTTT	CASSLDYEPVRGTDTQYF	TRBV5-5	TRBJ2-3	once	.
TGTGCCAGCAGCTCCCCCTCCGACAGGGGGAGCTACGAGCAGTACTTC	CASSSPSDRGSYEQYF	TRBV7-9	TRBJ2-7	.	TRBD1
TGTGCCAGTAGTGAGACAGGGGGCTCCTACGAGCAGTACTTC	CASSETGGSYEQYF	TRBV19	TRBJ2-7	.	TRBD1
TGTGCCAGCAGCTTTGGACAGAGGGGGGATCAGCCCCAGCATTTT	CASSFGQRGDQPQHF	TRBV5-8	TRBJ1-5	.	.
TGTGCCAGCAGTTTAGGACTAAAAGAGACCCAGTACTTC	CASSLGLKETQYF	TRBV28	TRBJ2-5	.	.
TGTGCCAGCAGCCCGGGTTTGGGGCGGGAGAACCACGAGCAGTACTTC	CASSPGLGRENHEQYF	TRBV5-6	TRBJ2-7	.	TRBD2
TGTGCCAGCACCGCGACAGGTTCCACTGAAGCTTTCTTT	CASTATGSTEAFF	TRBV11-2	TRBJ1-1	.	.
TGTGCCAGCAGCAACGGCAGGGGGGTCTACGAGCAGTACTTC	CASSNGRGVYEQYF	TRBV7-9	TRBJ2-7	.	.
TGTGCCAGCAGTCTAGCGGTCGAGGAGGAGCAGTACTTC	CASSLAVEEEQYF	TRBV28	TRBJ2-7	.	TRBD2
TGTGCCAGCAGCTTGCTTGGGCCGGGGAACGCTGAAGCTTTCTTT	CASSLLGPGNAEAFF	TRBV5-5	TRBJ1-1	.	.
TGTGCCAGCAGCTTAGCCGGGACTAGCGGGATCTACGAGCAGTACTTC	CASSLAGTSGIYEQYF	TRBV7-8	TRBJ2-7	.	TRBD2
TGTGCCAGCAGTTTTGGGGGGGGCGGCGGGGAGCTGTTTTTT	CASSFGGGGGELFF	TRBV27	TRBJ2-2	.	.
TGCAGCGTTGAAGGGCGAGGGAGCTCCTACAATGAGCAGTTCTTC	CSVEGRGSSYNEQFF	TRBV29-1	TRBJ2-1	.	.
TGCAGCGTTGAAAGACAGGGAGGTACCTACGAGCAGTACTTC	CSVERQGGTYEQYF	TRBV29-1	TRBJ2-7	.	.
TGTGCCAGCAGCGAGTGGAGGACTGGGGCCAACGTCCTGACTTTC	CASSEWRTGANVLTF	TRBV6-5	TRBJ2-6	.	.
TGTGCCAGCAGCCCCGAGGGCACTAGCGGGTGCCAAGAGACCCAGTACTTC	CASSPEGTSGCQETQYF	TRBV21-1	TRBJ2-5	.	.
TGTGCCAGCAGCTCCGGGGGTGAGCAGTTCTTC	CASSSGGEQFF	TRBV7-6	TRBJ2-1	.	.
TGTGCCAGCAGTCACAGTACTAGCGGCTATTACAATGAGCAGTTCTTC	CASSHSTSGYYNEQFF	TRBV7-8	TRBJ2-1	.	TRBD2
TGTGCCACCAGCGTACGGACAGGGGGCCTTGGCGGGGAGCTGTTTTTT	CATSVRTGGLGGELFF	TRBV15	TRBJ2-2	.	TRBD1
TGTGCCAGCAGTTTGGGTCAGGGGAATATTTACGAGCAGTACTTC	CASSLGQGNIYEQYF	TRBV28	TRBJ2-7	.	.
TGTGCCAGCAGTGGACCTTTAGGGTTATTGAGCACAGATACGCAGTATTTT	CASSGPLGLLSTDTQYF	TRBV28	TRBJ2-3	once	.
TGTGCCAGTAGTGGGGACAGGGAGTCGCCACTCTACGAGCAGTACTTC	CASSGDRESPLYEQYF	TRBV19	TRBJ2-7	.	TRBD1
TGTGCCAGCAGCTCCCTAGACAGGGGAATATTCTTC	CASSSLDRGIFF	TRBV11-2	TRBJ2-1	once	TRBD1
TGTGCCAGCAGCGTGGCAGCCAGTGAGCAGTTCTTC	CASSVAASEQFF	TRBV9	TRBJ2-1	.	.
TGTGCCAGCAGCACCTGGGACAGAATCTACGAGCAGTACTTC	CASSTWDRIYEQYF	TRBV7-9	TRBJ2-7	.	TRBD1
TGTGCCTGGGCAAGCGGGAGGGGCACAGATACGCAGTATTTT	CAWASGRGTDTQYF	TRBV30	TRBJ2-3	.	TRBD2
TGTGCCAGTAGTATCGTGGACACAACTTTCCACGAGCAGTACTTC	CASSIVDTTFHEQYF	TRBV19	TRBJ2-7	.	.
TGTGCCAGCAGGACAGGGACTGGGAAGAACACTGAAGCTTTCTTT	CASRTGTGKNTEAFF	TRBV27	TRBJ1-1	.	TRBD1
TGTGCCAGCAGTGAATCGGGAAGGATCTACGAGCAGTACTTC	CASSESGRIYEQYF	TRBV25-1	TRBJ2-7	.	.
TGTGCCAGCAGTTTTGTTGCAGGGGGCCGTGAGCAGTACTTC	CASSFVAGGREQYF	TRBV28	TRBJ2-7	.	TRBD1
TGTGCCAGCAGTGGGACAGGGGGCCGAGGGGCTTTCTTT	CASSGTGGRGAFF	TRBV2	TRBJ1-1	.	TRBD1
TGTGCCAGCAGCTCCCTCTCCTACGAGCAGTACTTC	CASSSLSYEQYF	TRBV11-2	TRBJ2-7	few	.
TGTGCCAGCAGCTTTGGACAGGGTGGCAGTTCACCCCTCCACTTT	CASSFGQGGSSPLHF	TRBV13	TRBJ1-6	.	TRBD1
TGTGCCAGTAGCTACAGGGCAACTGCTAACTATGGCTACACCTTC	CASSYRATANYGYTF	TRBV19	TRBJ1-2	once	.
TGTGCCGGAAGTTCCGGGACGAATGAGCAGTACTTC	CAGSSGTNEQYF	TRBV6-6	TRBJ2-7	.	.
TGCAGCGCCTGGGACAGCCTGGGATATAGCAATCAGCCCCAGCATTTT	CSAWDSLGYSNQPQHF	TRBV29-1	TRBJ1-5	.	TRBD1
TGTGCCAGCAGACAGACCGGGGAGCTGTTTTTT	CASRQTGELFF	TRBV28	TRBJ2-2	.	.
TGTGCCAGCAGCCCCCGTGGTGGGGGGAGGGCCGGGGAGCTGTTTTTT	CASSPRGGGRAGELFF	TRBV5-6	TRBJ2-2	once	TRBD2
TGTGCCAGCAGTACGGCCGAACTCTCTAGGGGGCCCGCGGGGCTGTTTTTT	CASSTAELSRGPAGLFF	TRBV27	TRBJ1-4	.	TRBD1
TGCAGCGTTGCTAGCGGGGGTTACAATGAGCAGTTCTTC	CSVASGGYNEQFF	TRBV29-1	TRBJ2-1	.	TRBD2
TGTGCCAGCAGTACTCGGGGAGACCAGCCCCAGCATTTT	CASSTRGDQPQHF	TRBV7-6	TRBJ1-5	few	.
TGTGCCAGCAGCTTAGGGTACAGGGGCAGGGACACTGAAGCTTTCTTT	CASSLGYRGRDTEAFF	TRBV11-2	TRBJ1-1	.	TRBD1
TGCGCCAGCAGCTCGCTCACAGGGAAAACTGAAGCTTTCTTT	CASSSLTGKTEAFF	TRBV5-1	TRBJ1-1	few	.
TGTGCCAGCAGCGTATTAACGGACGGGAATTACAATGAGCAGTTCTTC	CASSVLTDGNYNEQFF	TRBV7-6	TRBJ2-1	.	.
TGTGCCAGCAGCTTGATGGATAGCTCCTACGAGCAGTACTTC	CASSLMDSSYEQYF	TRBV7-6	TRBJ2-7	.	.
TGTGCCAGCAGTTTAGCCGGGGCAGGGCTAGCCTACGAGCAGTACTTC	CASSLAGAGLAYEQYF	TRBV27	TRBJ2-7	.	.